These T cell receptor beta chains were read from a single sample in a study of T-cell reconstitution after alpha-beta-depleted transplantation in children. TCRdb called the PCR reads again in MiXCR, with one record for every CDR3 protein. The data hold roughly 120,000 distinct CDR3 sequences, with under 25% observed a single time. Here the sequenced sample was PBMCs, mostly from graft donor cells, taken 180 days after TCRalphabeta/CD19-depleted stem cell transplant. These receptors all come from a male patient between 2 and 15 years old who had a stem cell transplant for chronic granulomatous disease, so the T cells may come from the graft donor. Both conserved end residues are part of each CDR3. The order of the fields is CDR3 protein, CDR3 DNA, clone size, J gene, V gene, D gene. The D gene is left open where the match is weak. A clone size is listed for some rows: how often the clone was seen (once, few, many), or a class if it is expanded.

CDR3: CSATPDRGGGTDTQYF; DNA: TGCAGTGCTACTCCCGACAGGGGAGGGGGCACAGATACGCAGTATTTT; size: many; J: TRBJ2-3; V: TRBV20-1; D: -
CDR3: CASTTGIWTDTQYF; DNA: TGCGCCAGCACGACAGGGATATGGACAGATACGCAGTATTTT; size: many; J: TRBJ2-3; V: TRBV5-1; D: TRBD1
CDR3: CSVGNLNTEAFF; DNA: TGCAGCGTTGGGAATCTGAACACTGAAGCTTTCTTT; size: few; J: TRBJ1-1; V: TRBV29-1; D: -
CDR3: CASSYEDRGPPKHF; DNA: TGTGCCAGCAGTTACGAGGACAGGGGGCCACCAAAGCATTTT; size: -; J: TRBJ1-5; V: TRBV6-5; D: TRBD1
CDR3: CASSKGLAGYNEQFF; DNA: TGTGCCAGCAGTAAGGGACTAGCGGGATACAATGAGCAGTTCTTC; size: few; J: TRBJ2-1; V: TRBV12-3/TRBV12-4; D: TRBD2
CDR3: CSVGNNEQFF; DNA: TGCAGCGTTGGAAACAATGAGCAGTTCTTC; size: many; J: TRBJ2-1; V: TRBV29-1; D: -
CDR3: CSVELEGIGQPQHF; DNA: TGCAGCGTTGAATTGGAGGGGATCGGTCAGCCCCAGCATTTT; size: -; J: TRBJ1-5; V: TRBV29-1; D: -
CDR3: CASSKGGTAFNDEQFF; DNA: TGTGCCAGCAGCAAAGGAGGAACAGCGTTTAATGATGAGCAGTTCTTC; size: -; J: TRBJ2-1; V: TRBV21-1; D: -
CDR3: CASSLVIASGQGINEQYF; DNA: TGTGCCAGCAGCTTAGTAATCGCATCGGGACAGGGTATAAACGAGCAGTACTTC; size: -; J: TRBJ2-7; V: TRBV11-1; D: TRBD1
CDR3: CASSPDGAGGYTF; DNA: TGCGCCAGCAGCCCGGACGGGGCAGGTGGCTACACCTTC; size: -; J: TRBJ1-2; V: TRBV5-1; D: -
CDR3: CASSFPNNEQFF; DNA: TGCGCCAGCAGCTTTCCCAACAATGAGCAGTTCTTC; size: -; J: TRBJ2-1; V: TRBV5-1; D: -
CDR3: CASSLGSSGGVQETQYF; DNA: TGCGCCAGCAGCTTGGGCTCTAGCGGGGGCGTCCAAGAGACCCAGTACTTC; size: many; J: TRBJ2-5; V: TRBV5-1; D: TRBD2
CDR3: CATSTGLAGPTDF; DNA: TGTGCCACCAGCACGGGACTAGCGGGACCCACGGACTTC; size: -; J: TRBJ2-5; V: TRBV15; D: TRBD2
CDR3: CASSLAGAQETQYF; DNA: TGTGCCAGCAGCTTAGCGGGAGCCCAAGAGACCCAGTACTTC; size: many; J: TRBJ2-5; V: TRBV7-2; D: -
CDR3: CASSQVGTGYGYTF; DNA: TGCGCCAGCAGCCAAGTCGGGACAGGGTATGGCTACACCTTC; size: many; J: TRBJ1-2; V: TRBV4-3; D: TRBD1
CDR3: CASSSSGREQFF; DNA: TGCGCCAGCAGCTCTAGCGGGAGGGAGCAGTTCTTC; size: -; J: TRBJ2-1; V: TRBV5-1; D: TRBD2
CDR3: CASSGLAGGNNEQFF; DNA: TGTGCCAGCAGTGGACTAGCGGGTGGTAACAATGAGCAGTTCTTC; size: -; J: TRBJ2-1; V: TRBV6-4; D: TRBD2
CDR3: CASSLPGTQYGNIQYF; DNA: TGTGCCAGCAGTCTACCCGGGACACAATACGGGAACATTCAGTACTTC; size: few; J: TRBJ2-4; V: TRBV28; D: -
CDR3: CGACDLQILVDDLGYGYTF; DNA: TGTGGGGCCTGTGATTTGCAAATCCTTGTGGACGACCTGGGATATGGCTACACCTTC; size: few; J: TRBJ1-2; V: TRBV24-1; D: -
CDR3: CATSQGGGDETQYF; DNA: TGTGCCACCAGTCAAGGAGGGGGCGATGAGACCCAGTACTTC; size: many; J: TRBJ2-5; V: TRBV24-1; D: -
CDR3: CASERGEGYEQYF; DNA: TGTGCCAGCGAAAGGGGAGAGGGCTACGAGCAGTACTTC; size: many; J: TRBJ2-7; V: TRBV2; D: -
CDR3: CSAHRREGYNEQFF; DNA: TGCAGTGCCCACAGGCGGGAGGGATACAATGAGCAGTTCTTC; size: many; J: TRBJ2-1; V: TRBV20-1; D: TRBD2
CDR3: CASSLLLAGAVGELFF; DNA: TGCGCCAGCAGCTTATTACTAGCGGGAGCGGTCGGGGAGCTGTTTTTT; size: many; J: TRBJ2-2; V: TRBV5-1; D: TRBD2
CDR3: CASSPTEAGELFF; DNA: TGTGCCAGCAGCCCAACAGAGGCCGGGGAGCTGTTTTTT; size: -; J: TRBJ2-2; V: TRBV6-1; D: -
CDR3: CASSPRRGRNEQFF; DNA: TGTGCCAGCAGCCCTCGACGGGGGAGGAATGAGCAGTTCTTC; size: many; J: TRBJ2-1; V: TRBV7-6; D: -
CDR3: CASSLGYNEQFF; DNA: TGTGCCAGCAGCTTAGGCTACAATGAGCAGTTCTTC; size: many; J: TRBJ2-1; V: TRBV7-2; D: -
CDR3: CASSLGRAEQFF; DNA: TGTGCCAGCAGCTTAGGGAGGGCTGAGCAGTTCTTC; size: many; J: TRBJ2-1; V: TRBV7-3; D: TRBD2
CDR3: CAISEGVGELFF; DNA: TGTGCCATCAGTGAGGGGGTCGGGGAGCTGTTTTTT; size: -; J: TRBJ2-2; V: TRBV10-3; D: -
CDR3: CASSYSYDTINTGELFF; DNA: TGTGCCAGCAGTTACAGCTACGATACAATCAACACCGGGGAGCTGTTTTTT; size: many; J: TRBJ2-2; V: TRBV6-2/TRBV6-3; D: -
CDR3: CSAASGGRTEAFF; DNA: TGCAGTGCCGCGTCAGGGGGTCGGACTGAAGCTTTCTTT; size: -; J: TRBJ1-1; V: TRBV20-1; D: TRBD1
CDR3: CASRDRGGNEQFF; DNA: TGTGCCAGCAGAGACAGGGGGGGGAATGAGCAGTTCTTC; size: -; J: TRBJ2-1; V: TRBV12-3/TRBV12-4; D: TRBD1
CDR3: CASSLSSVGTDTQYF; DNA: TGTGCCAGCAGCTTGTCTAGCGTTGGCACAGATACGCAGTATTTT; size: few; J: TRBJ2-3; V: TRBV7-6; D: -
CDR3: CSASTGQSQQPQHF; DNA: TGCAGTGCTAGTACGGGACAGTCGCAACAGCCCCAGCATTTT; size: few; J: TRBJ1-5; V: TRBV20-1; D: TRBD1
CDR3: CSAAHGGSSYEQYF; DNA: TGCAGTGCCGCCCATGGTGGAAGCTCCTACGAGCAGTACTTC; size: -; J: TRBJ2-7; V: TRBV20-1; D: -
CDR3: CASSPRNQETQYF; DNA: TGTGCCAGCAGCCCCAGGAACCAAGAGACCCAGTACTTC; size: once; J: TRBJ2-5; V: TRBV7-9; D: -
CDR3: CASRPAYEQYF; DNA: TGTGCCAGCAGACCAGCCTACGAGCAGTACTTC; size: few; J: TRBJ2-7; V: TRBV9; D: -
CDR3: CSANDRTYEQYF; DNA: TGCAGTGCTAATGACAGAACCTACGAGCAGTACTTC; size: few; J: TRBJ2-7; V: TRBV20-1; D: -
CDR3: CASSLSVTNEQFF; DNA: TGTGCCAGCAGCTTAAGTGTCACCAATGAGCAGTTCTTC; size: few; J: TRBJ2-1; V: TRBV7-3; D: -
CDR3: CASSLGRLQQTQYF; DNA: TGTGCCAGCAGCTTGGGACGCCTCCAGCAGACGCAGTATTTT; size: many; J: TRBJ2-3; V: TRBV5-6; D: -
CDR3: CASSREMGSYEQYF; DNA: TGCGCCAGCAGCAGGGAGATGGGCTCCTACGAGCAGTACTTC; size: -; J: TRBJ2-7; V: TRBV5-1; D: -
CDR3: CSARVAGGIAEAFF; DNA: TGCAGTGCTAGGGTTGCAGGGGGCATCGCTGAAGCTTTCTTT; size: -; J: TRBJ1-1; V: TRBV20-1; D: TRBD1
CDR3: CASSFGGGPPYEQYF; DNA: TGTGCCAGCAGTTTCGGGGGAGGGCCTCCCTACGAGCAGTACTTC; size: many; J: TRBJ2-7; V: TRBV27; D: TRBD2
CDR3: CASSYTSGNQQFF; DNA: TGTGCCAGCAGTTACACTAGCGGGAACCAGCAGTTCTTC; size: many; J: TRBJ2-1; V: TRBV28; D: TRBD2
CDR3: CASSELAGAYEQYF; DNA: TGCGCCAGCAGTGAGTTAGCGGGAGCCTACGAGCAGTACTTC; size: -; J: TRBJ2-7; V: TRBV10-2; D: TRBD2
CDR3: CASSLLLAEGAAYEQYF; DNA: TGTGCCAGCAGTTTATTATTGGCGGAGGGGGCGGCCTACGAGCAGTACTTC; size: -; J: TRBJ2-7; V: TRBV12-3/TRBV12-4; D: -
CDR3: CASSPLAGKIYNEQFF; DNA: TGTGCCAGCAGCCCGCTAGCGGGGAAGATCTACAATGAGCAGTTCTTC; size: few; J: TRBJ2-1; V: TRBV7-9; D: TRBD2